This T cell receptor beta chain was recorded in a study of CD8 T cells in ankylosing spondylitis. Whole-study results and caveats: The clones that were linked to disease were reported to be significantly enriched in matched synovial fluid samples from ankylosing spondylitis patients. Peripheral blood samples showed relatively rare disease-linked clones, and these clones were CD8+. There were earlier reports of some motif variants in reactive arthritis synovial fluid and blood.

Scientists made TCR beta libraries using quantitative 5'-RACE with molecular barcodes. In TCRdb, the 5' RACE reads were re-called with MiXCR into one record per CDR3 protein. The repertoire includes approximately 40,000 distinct CDR3 sequences, 6% of them detected once, and 12% sits in the top ten. This clonotype appeared many times. Its specificity is not known. The germline V and J ends were trimmed by 0 bases and 2 bases, with 8 bases remaining between them. The CDR3 runs 13 residues. Germline V lookup: CDR1 DFQATT, CDR2 SNEGSKA (reference sequence). The rearrangement uses TRBV20-1 and TRBJ2-7, with unresolved D. The sequencing sample was made of blood, either unsorted or a sorted T cell fraction (not recorded which). The TCR was taken from a male donor with ankylosing spondylitis or in good health (not recorded which). CDR3 residues: CSARDSSPYEQYF. CDR3 nucleotide sequence: TGCAGTGCTAGAGATTCCAGTCCCTACGAGCAGTACTTC.